The rows below give T cell receptor beta chains drawn from one sample of a study of identical twins. In TCRdb, the 5' RACE reads were re-called with MiXCR into one record per CDR3 protein. The data show around 1.7 million distinct CDR3 sequences, under 35% seen once. The material sequenced was cord blood. The receptors were gathered from a newborn girl in good health. CDR3s include the opening cysteine and the closing phenylalanine or tryptophan. Fields, in order: V gene, clone size, J gene, D gene, CDR3 protein, CDR3 DNA. D genes are given only for firm matches. Expanded clones are given a class, and other clones once, few, many or no size at all.

V gene: TRBV4-2
clone size: few
J gene: TRBJ2-3
D gene: TRBD2
CDR3 protein: CASSYEGLAGVTDTQYF
CDR3 DNA: TGTGCCAGCAGCTACGAGGGACTAGCGGGAGTGACAGATACGCAGTATTTT

V gene: TRBV10-3
clone size: few
J gene: TRBJ1-2
D gene: .
CDR3 protein: CAISEPGHPNYGYTF
CDR3 DNA: TGTGCCATCAGTGAGCCGGGACACCCTAACTATGGCTACACCTTC

V gene: TRBV5-5
clone size: .
J gene: TRBJ2-2
D gene: .
CDR3 protein: CASSLRRGQAGELFF
CDR3 DNA: TGTGCCAGCAGCTTGAGGAGGGGGCAGGCCGGGGAGCTGTTTTTT

V gene: TRBV28
clone size: .
J gene: TRBJ2-7
D gene: .
CDR3 protein: CASSPVGTGKAYEQYF
CDR3 DNA: TGTGCCAGCAGCCCAGTGGGGACCGGGAAAGCCTACGAGCAGTACTTC

V gene: TRBV15
clone size: .
J gene: TRBJ1-2
D gene: .
CDR3 protein: CATSPDTNYGYTF
CDR3 DNA: TGTGCCACCTCACCGGATACTAACTATGGCTACACCTTC

V gene: TRBV6-5
clone size: many
J gene: TRBJ2-5
D gene: .
CDR3 protein: CASSYSFIGETQYF
CDR3 DNA: TGTGCCAGCAGTTACTCGTTTATAGGGGAGACCCAGTACTTC

V gene: TRBV20-1
clone size: few
J gene: TRBJ2-3
D gene: TRBD2
CDR3 protein: CSARIPGLAARTDTQYF
CDR3 DNA: TGCAGTGCTAGGATTCCGGGACTAGCGGCTCGGACAGATACGCAGTATTTT

V gene: TRBV3-1
clone size: .
J gene: TRBJ2-7
D gene: TRBD2
CDR3 protein: CASSQDKLAGAHGYEQYF
CDR3 DNA: TGTGCCAGCAGCCAAGATAAACTAGCGGGGGCCCACGGATACGAGCAGTACTTC

V gene: TRBV4-1
clone size: .
J gene: TRBJ2-3
D gene: .
CDR3 protein: CASTDSRGVTDTQYF
CDR3 DNA: TGCGCCAGCACCGACAGTAGGGGGGTCACAGATACGCAGTATTTT

V gene: TRBV9
clone size: .
J gene: TRBJ2-1
D gene: .
CDR3 protein: CASSLSTGTPSSYNEQFF
CDR3 DNA: TGTGCCAGCAGCCTTTCCACCGGGACCCCTAGCTCCTACAATGAGCAGTTCTTC

V gene: TRBV18
clone size: few
J gene: TRBJ2-5
D gene: TRBD1
CDR3 protein: CASSLQTGAETQYF
CDR3 DNA: TGTGCCAGCTCACTGCAAACAGGGGCAGAGACCCAGTACTTC

V gene: TRBV20-1
clone size: .
J gene: TRBJ2-3
D gene: .
CDR3 protein: CSAREQGRPTDTQYF
CDR3 DNA: TGCAGTGCTAGAGAGCAGGGGAGGCCCACAGATACGCAGTATTTT

V gene: TRBV7-9
clone size: .
J gene: TRBJ2-1
D gene: TRBD1
CDR3 protein: CASSATRQGSYNEQFF
CDR3 DNA: TGTGCCAGCAGCGCCACGCGACAGGGGTCCTACAATGAGCAGTTCTTC

V gene: TRBV6-5
clone size: many
J gene: TRBJ1-2
D gene: .
CDR3 protein: CASSYSNSGNGYTF
CDR3 DNA: TGTGCCAGCAGTTACTCGAATTCAGGGAATGGCTACACCTTC

V gene: TRBV3-1
clone size: .
J gene: TRBJ1-2
D gene: TRBD1
CDR3 protein: CASSQDRQGRGANYGYTF
CDR3 DNA: TGTGCCAGCAGCCAAGATCGACAGGGGAGGGGAGCCAACTATGGCTACACCTTC

V gene: TRBV27
clone size: few
J gene: TRBJ2-5
D gene: .
CDR3 protein: CASSPDRAGRQETQYF
CDR3 DNA: TGTGCCAGCAGTCCCGATAGGGCAGGGCGACAAGAGACCCAGTACTTC

V gene: TRBV25-1
clone size: .
J gene: TRBJ2-7
D gene: TRBD2
CDR3 protein: CASTPSGAPYEQYF
CDR3 DNA: TGTGCCAGCACCCCTAGCGGGGCTCCCTACGAGCAGTACTTC

V gene: TRBV6-1
clone size: .
J gene: TRBJ1-2
D gene: .
CDR3 protein: CASSATGHGYTF
CDR3 DNA: TGTGCCAGCAGCGCAACAGGGCACGGCTACACCTTC

V gene: TRBV7-2
clone size: .
J gene: TRBJ2-3
D gene: .
CDR3 protein: CASSLGGTPDTQYF
CDR3 DNA: TGTGCCAGCAGCTTAGGGGGGACCCCAGATACGCAGTATTTT

V gene: TRBV27
clone size: .
J gene: TRBJ2-6
D gene: .
CDR3 protein: CASSLYVSSGANVLTF
CDR3 DNA: TGTGCCAGCAGTTTATATGTCAGCTCTGGGGCCAACGTCCTGACTTTC

V gene: TRBV11-2
clone size: few
J gene: TRBJ2-7
D gene: TRBD2
CDR3 protein: CASSRGLAGGPYEQYF
CDR3 DNA: TGTGCCAGCAGCCGGGGACTAGCGGGGGGGCCGTACGAGCAGTACTTC

V gene: TRBV20-1
clone size: .
J gene: TRBJ2-7
D gene: TRBD1
CDR3 protein: CSASQGAGYEQYF
CDR3 DNA: TGCAGTGCTAGCCAGGGGGCTGGCTACGAGCAGTACTTC

V gene: TRBV4-2
clone size: .
J gene: TRBJ1-2
D gene: .
CDR3 protein: CASSQDEGPYGYIF
CDR3 DNA: TGTGCCAGCAGCCAAGATGAGGGTCCCTATGGCTACATCTTC

V gene: TRBV27
clone size: .
J gene: TRBJ1-6
D gene: .
CDR3 protein: CASSLFWGSPLHF
CDR3 DNA: TGTGCCAGCAGTTTATTTTGGGGATCACCCCTCCACTTT

V gene: TRBV7-2
clone size: many
J gene: TRBJ2-3
D gene: TRBD2
CDR3 protein: CASSLWTRNLLDTQYF
CDR3 DNA: TGTGCCAGCAGCTTGTGGACTAGGAACCTATTGGATACGCAGTATTTT

V gene: TRBV3-1
clone size: few
J gene: TRBJ1-2
D gene: TRBD1
CDR3 protein: CASSKTGVFNYGYTF
CDR3 DNA: TGTGCCAGCAGTAAAACAGGGGTTTTTAACTATGGCTACACCTTC

V gene: TRBV12-3/TRBV12-4
clone size: .
J gene: TRBJ2-1
D gene: TRBD2
CDR3 protein: CASSHGPGLAAYNEQFF
CDR3 DNA: TGTGCCAGCAGTCACGGGCCGGGACTAGCGGCGTACAATGAGCAGTTCTTC

V gene: TRBV5-1
clone size: many
J gene: TRBJ2-4
D gene: .
CDR3 protein: CASSLDSRNIQYF
CDR3 DNA: TGCGCCAGCAGCTTGGACTCCCGGAACATTCAGTACTTC

V gene: TRBV4-1
clone size: .
J gene: TRBJ2-1
D gene: TRBD2
CDR3 protein: CASSLLAGISNEQFF
CDR3 DNA: TGCGCCAGCAGCCTGCTAGCGGGCATATCCAATGAGCAGTTCTTC

V gene: TRBV20-1
clone size: few
J gene: TRBJ2-3
D gene: TRBD2
CDR3 protein: CSATGTRFDTQYF
CDR3 DNA: TGCAGTGCGACCGGGACTAGATTTGATACGCAGTATTTT

V gene: TRBV10-3
clone size: few
J gene: TRBJ1-1
D gene: TRBD1
CDR3 protein: CAISAYRGMNTEAFF
CDR3 DNA: TGTGCCATCAGTGCTTACAGGGGAATGAACACTGAAGCTTTCTTT

V gene: TRBV7-8
clone size: few
J gene: TRBJ2-7
D gene: TRBD2
CDR3 protein: CASSPRTSGGREQYF
CDR3 DNA: TGTGCCAGCAGCCCACGGACTAGCGGGGGACGGGAGCAGTACTTC

V gene: TRBV9
clone size: .
J gene: TRBJ1-1
D gene: TRBD1
CDR3 protein: CASSEQGAMNTEAFF
CDR3 DNA: TGTGCCAGCAGCGAACAGGGGGCGATGAACACTGAAGCTTTCTTT

V gene: TRBV5-1
clone size: many
J gene: TRBJ2-7
D gene: .
CDR3 protein: CASSFEVPYEQYF
CDR3 DNA: TGCGCCAGCAGCTTCGAGGTTCCCTACGAGCAGTACTTC

V gene: TRBV7-2
clone size: few
J gene: TRBJ1-2
D gene: TRBD1
CDR3 protein: CASSLPRTGDYGYTF
CDR3 DNA: TGTGCCAGCAGCTTACCACGGACAGGAGACTATGGCTACACCTTC

V gene: TRBV20-1
clone size: .
J gene: TRBJ2-3
D gene: TRBD2
CDR3 protein: CSARDPSGRASTDTQYF
CDR3 DNA: TGCAGTGCTAGAGATCCTAGCGGGAGGGCCAGCACAGATACGCAGTATTTT

V gene: TRBV12-3/TRBV12-4
clone size: .
J gene: TRBJ2-1
D gene: TRBD2
CDR3 protein: CASSFRRLASGRRTYNEQFF
CDR3 DNA: TGTGCCAGCAGTTTTAGGCGATTGGCTAGCGGGAGAAGGACATACAATGAGCAGTTCTTC

V gene: TRBV7-2
clone size: .
J gene: TRBJ1-2
D gene: .
CDR3 protein: CASSLGAGIDGYTF
CDR3 DNA: TGTGCCAGCAGCTTAGGCGCAGGGATTGATGGCTACACCTTC

V gene: TRBV27
clone size: few
J gene: TRBJ2-1
D gene: .
CDR3 protein: CASSLRGRTPTNEQFF
CDR3 DNA: TGTGCCAGCAGTTTAAGGGGGAGGACACCTACCAATGAGCAGTTCTTC

V gene: TRBV6-1
clone size: .
J gene: TRBJ1-6
D gene: .
CDR3 protein: CASSPGHRTYNSPLHF
CDR3 DNA: TGTGCCAGCAGTCCGGGACACCGGACATATAATTCACCCCTCCACTTT